The T cell receptor (beta chain) under discussion was sequenced for a study of cytomegalovirus exposure and HLA in healthy donors. Study summary: Per a later analysis, the approximately 600 first-cohort and 120 or so validation repertoires shared one platform.

Overall study results and limits: A classifier reportedly called cytomegalovirus status with high sensitivity and specificity. In vitro confirmation showed a few CMV-associated chains to be CMV antigen specific. It was found in a later analysis that first-cohort TCR clusters tended to co-occur in the 130 or so validation repertoires.

The protocol was immunoSEQ multiplex PCR, while the TCRdb copy is restricted to in-frame clones and leaves out a portion. The sample includes approximately 220,000 clones, around 90% of them seen just once. Concerning this clone itself: Its antigen is still unknown.

J was trimmed by 4 bases and V by 0 bases; bases with no gene match: 5. The CDR3 has 15 residues. The V gene's germline CDR1 is SGHRS and CDR2 YFSETQ. This sequence joins TRBV5-1 and TRBJ1-2, with 8 bases matching TRBD1. The receptor comes from a woman aged 18-30 years in good health and CMV-seronegative. Sequenced sample: PBMCs. Here the CDR3 DNA reads TGCGCCAGCAGCTTGGAAGGACAGGGACTCTATGGCTACACCTTC. Translation: CASSLEGQGLYGYTF.